Only one count was recorded for the clone carrying this T cell receptor (beta chain). Its antigen is as yet unknown. The sample's treatment: oral pan-JAK inhibitor, 5-10 mg twice daily. Punch biopsies of lesional scalp, plus peripheral blood, were taken from alopecia areata patients. The record originates from a study of CD8+ T cells in alopecia areata. Reverse transcription of extracted RNA yielded cDNA, which provided the sequencing template. Only in-frame clones appear in the TCRdb table, and some are missing; sequencing was by immunoSEQ multiplex PCR. In the table there are 100,000 to 120,000 clones, 56% of which are singletons. Findings and caveats of the study: Uncertain still, given a single nonresponder, is whether baseline CD8+ expansion links to response. While tofacitinib was given, many expanded lesional clones persisted in scalp and blood.

Germline assignment: CDR1 ENHRY and CDR2 SYGVKD. The CDR3 has 13 residues. The V end lost 10 bases, the J end lost 3 bases, and 15 bases lay between the germline ends. Sequencing was performed on CD4+ T cells sorted from blood, taken at week 24, from a patient treated with tofacitinib. This receptor was obtained from a human donor with alopecia areata. The rearrangement joins TRBV10-3 to TRBJ2-5; D is uncertain. CDR3 in DNA: TGTGCCACCGGACGCCCGGGCGAAGAGACCCAGTACTTC. This translates into CATGRPGEETQYF.